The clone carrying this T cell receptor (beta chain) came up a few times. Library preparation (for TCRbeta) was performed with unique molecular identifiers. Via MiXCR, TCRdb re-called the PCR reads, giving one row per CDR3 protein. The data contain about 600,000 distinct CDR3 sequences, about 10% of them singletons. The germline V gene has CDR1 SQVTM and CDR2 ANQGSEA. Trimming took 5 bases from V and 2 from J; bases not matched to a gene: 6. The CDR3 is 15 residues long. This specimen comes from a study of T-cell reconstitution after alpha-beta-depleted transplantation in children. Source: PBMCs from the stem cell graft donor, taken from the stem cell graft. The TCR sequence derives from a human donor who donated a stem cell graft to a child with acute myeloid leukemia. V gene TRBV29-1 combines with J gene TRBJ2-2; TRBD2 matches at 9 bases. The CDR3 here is CSVYGGRVNTGELFF. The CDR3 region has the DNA TGCAGCGTTTATGGCGGGAGGGTTAACACCGGGGAGCTGTTTTTT.